What follows is one T cell receptor beta chain and its context. Its antigen is not known. The data belong to a study of OX40 agonist ivuxolimab in advanced cancers. Study-wide background: Therapy given before enrollment (anti-PD-1, anti-PD-L1 or anti-CTLA-4) was allowed, and 30% to 50% had some.

Systemic immunosuppression or a history of autoimmune disease excluded patients. At cycle 4 day 1, cycle 7 day 1, and baseline, blood was sampled. Study findings and constraints: The study observed clonal expansion of CD4+ and CD8+ blood T cells by week 6 at 0.1 to 3.0 mg/kg.

Germline V gene sequence: CDR1 MNHEY, CDR2 SVGAGI. V dropped 2 bases and J dropped 0 bases, with 4 bases sitting between them. The CDR3 sequence is 13 residues long. The assay was immunoSEQ multiplex PCR, and TCRdb's table has in-frame clones only and misses some. The sample records around 25,000 clones, around 83% being singletons. Here the sequenced sample was CD4+ or CD8+ T cells sorted from blood, taken in a trial of the OX40 agonist ivuxolimab. The receptor comes from an adult with an advanced solid tumor such as melanoma, head and neck, liver or kidney cancer. The chain has TRBV6-5 and TRBJ1-1; D gene uncertain. The CDR3 here is CASSYMVNTEAFF. The CDR3 coding sequence is TGTGCCAGCAGTTACATGGTGAACACTGAAGCTTTCTTT.